This TCR beta chain is drawn from a study of technical replicates of blood from a few donors. This clone is a singleton in its sample. The V segment lost 3 bases and the J segment 3 bases; nucleotides outside the gene matches: 4. The CDR3 is made up of 15 amino acids. The germline V gene has CDR1 GTSNPN and CDR2 SVGIG (reference sequence). The method was immunoSEQ multiplex PCR; TCRdb's version includes in-frame clones alone and lacks a portion of them. The sample comprises approximately 81,000 clones, 96% of which are singletons, and around 0.2% rests with the top ten. The material sequenced was T cells isolated from PBMCs. This sequence originates from a human donor in good health. The gene calls are TRBV30 and TRBJ2-7; 14 nucleotides align to TRBD2. Written as DNA, the CDR3 is TGTGCCTGGAGCGCCGGACTAGCGGGGGGCTACGAGCAGTACTTC. Translated: CAWSAGLAGGYEQYF.